These 7 T cell receptor beta chains were sequenced from one sample in a study of blood T cell repertoires in COVID-19. The assay was immunoSEQ multiplex PCR, and TCRdb's table has in-frame clones only and misses some. This table has some 200,000 clones, over 75% appearing once. Sequenced input: peripheral blood. All receptors come from a woman between 65 and 79 years old with COVID-19, enrolled during active disease.

This clone was observed once. V is TRBV19 and J is TRBJ1-1; TRBD1 aligns across 7 bases. With 2 bases clipped from V and 9 bases from J, the junction kept 18 bases outside the gene matches. The germline CDR1 and CDR2 sequences are LNHDA and SQIVND (reference sequence). This CDR3 is 17 amino acids long. CDR3 sequence: CASSIRIRRGQFYKAFF. CDR3 bases: TGTGCCAGTAGTATACGAATCAGGAGGGGGCAATTCTACAAAGCTTTCTTT.

The DNA of the CDR3 is TGCGCCAGCAGTGATGGGACAGGGGTCTATGGCTACACCTTC. This sequence encodes CASSDGTGVYGYTF. The gene calls are TRBV10-2 and TRBJ1-2, with 10 bases identical to TRBD1. The CDR3 length is 14 residues. CDR1 and CDR2 from the germline V gene are WSHSY and SAAADI. V gave up 3 bases and J gave up 4 bases; unmatched junction bases: 2.

The chain carries TRBV5-1 and TRBJ2-2, with D unclear. The CDR3 runs 14 residues. Looked up from germline, CDR1 is SGHRS and CDR2 is YFSETQ. The germline V and J ends were trimmed by 0 bases and 5 bases, with 8 bases remaining between them. The CDR3 sequence is CASSLGQWTGELFF. In DNA form, the CDR3 reads TGCGCCAGCAGCTTGGGCCAGTGGACCGGGGAGCTGTTTTTT.

The rearrangement uses TRBV15 and TRBJ1-1; 8 bases match TRBD1. V lost 2 bases and J lost 4; bases outside the gene matches: 6. The CDR3 has 15 residues. Germline CDR1 reads LNHNV; CDR2 reads YYDKDF (reference sequence). The CDR3 DNA sequence: TGTGCCACCAGCAGAAGTGGACAGGGAAGCACTGAAGCTTTCTTT. It translates to CATSRSGQGSTEAFF. Supplemented by reference TRBV15 and TRBJ1-1, the full variable domain reads DAMVIQNPRYQVTQFGKPVTLSCSQTLNHNVMYWYQQKSSQAPKLLFHYYDKDFNNEADTPDNFQSRRPNTSFCFLDIRSPGLGDTAMYLCATSRSGQGSTEAFFGQGTRLTVV.

J is TRBJ1-2 and V is TRBV7-9; D not resolved. The CDR3 is 16 amino acids. V lost 2 bases and J lost 4, with 17 bases in between. In germline, CDR1 is SEHNR, CDR2 FQNEAQ (reference sequence). This CDR3 is CASSLFGVIALYGYTF. The CDR3 DNA is TGTGCCAGCAGCTTATTCGGGGTGATAGCCCTCTATGGCTACACCTTC.

V usage is TRBV27 and J usage is TRBJ1-6, with D perhaps TRBD1 (6 bases). The CDR3 has 16 amino acids. V lost 4 bases, J lost 0 bases, and 10 bases lay in between. Germline V gene lookup returns CDR1 MNHEY and CDR2 SMNVEV (reference sequence). The CDR3 loop is CASSSQDSSYNSPLHF. As DNA, the CDR3 is TGTGCCAGCAGTTCCCAGGACAGCTCCTATAATTCACCCCTCCACTTT.

The rearrangement uses TRBV6-2 or TRBV6-3 and TRBJ1-4, with a weak D call TRBD1 (5 bases). This CDR3 comprises 16 residues. The germline V and J ends were trimmed by 2 bases and 6 bases, with 16 bases remaining between them. Germline CDR1 reads MNHEY; CDR2 reads SVGEGT. The CDR3 sequence: CASSYTSGLEYEKLFF. CDR3 in DNA: TGTGCCAGCAGTTACACCTCGGGACTGGAATATGAAAAACTGTTTTTT.